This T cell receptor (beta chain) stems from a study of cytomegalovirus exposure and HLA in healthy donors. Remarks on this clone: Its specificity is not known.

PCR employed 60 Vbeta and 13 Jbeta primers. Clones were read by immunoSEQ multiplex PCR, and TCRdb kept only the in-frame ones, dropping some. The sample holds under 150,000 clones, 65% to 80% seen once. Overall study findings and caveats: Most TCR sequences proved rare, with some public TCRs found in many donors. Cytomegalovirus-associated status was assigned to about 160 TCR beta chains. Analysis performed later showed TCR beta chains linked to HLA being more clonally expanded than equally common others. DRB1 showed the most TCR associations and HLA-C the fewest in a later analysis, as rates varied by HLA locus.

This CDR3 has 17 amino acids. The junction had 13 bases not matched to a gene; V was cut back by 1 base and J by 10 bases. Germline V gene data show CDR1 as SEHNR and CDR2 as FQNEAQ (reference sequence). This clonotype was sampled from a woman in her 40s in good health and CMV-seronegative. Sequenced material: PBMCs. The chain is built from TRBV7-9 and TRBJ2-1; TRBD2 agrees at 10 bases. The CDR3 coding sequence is TGTGCCAGCAGCTTAGGGCCCCCAGCGGGGGGGCCTATCGAGCAGTTCTTC. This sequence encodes CASSLGPPAGGPIEQFF.